The clone carrying this TCR beta chain was seen ten or more times. The data derive from a study of blood T cells in healthy people across ages. The use of a sample-barcoded 5' primer and a J-beta primer mix characterized a second PCR of roughly 6 to 11 cycles. TCRdb called the 5' RACE reads again in MiXCR, with one record for every CDR3 protein. In the table there are about 700,000 distinct CDR3 sequences, about 30% of which are singletons. This CDR3 is 13 amino acids long. Trimming pared 6 bases from V and 4 bases from J, leaving 12 bases between. Germline V gene lookup returns CDR1 MNHEY and CDR2 SVGAGI. Ranging in age from about 6 to 95, the donors were healthy Caucasian individuals from Russia.

The chain employs TRBV6-5 and TRBJ1-2; D is unclear. The TCR comes from a woman aged 80 or over in good health. The sequencing input was blood. The CDR3 reads CASRSAGLYGYTF. Written as DNA, the CDR3 is TGTGCCAGCAGGTCAGCGGGTCTCTATGGCTACACCTTC.